This T cell receptor beta chain was obtained from a study of beta chain features in type 1 diabetes. The overall study: The study found patients and healthy donors alike in age, gender and cell yields. Sorted cells from all samples, numbering fewer than 120,000,000, were examined. Study-level results: The study found moderately but significantly shorter TCRB CDR3s in all four CD4+ subsets of Type 1 diabetes patients.

Expressed TCRB transcripts were sequenced, since all the RNA that had been isolated was reverse transcribed. Generated by immunoSEQ multiplex PCR, the TCRdb table keeps only in-frame clones and is missing some. The sample has approximately 470,000 clones, 30% seen once. For this clone: Its target is not known.

Sequencing was done on a sample of naive CD4+ T cells from blood. This clonotype was sampled from a young man in good health.

The CDR3 sequence is CASTLDRGAGGYGYTF. The CDR3 DNA reads TGTGCCAGCACCCTGGACAGGGGGGCCGGGGGCTATGGCTACACCTTC. V is TRBV4-2 and J is TRBJ1-2; 10 nucleotides agree with TRBD1. The V and J ends lost 7 bases and 4 bases, in that order; junction bases with no gene match: 12. This CDR3 is built from 16 residues. Germline CDR1 is LGHNA and CDR2 is YNFKEQ.